The clone carrying this TCR beta chain has more than one count but fewer than ten. Its antigen is not identified. These data belong to a study of T-cell memory formation after mild COVID-19. Study information: The TCR clusters were mostly specific to one donor. Study-wide results and limits: Among CD4+ contracting clones, most were CM and EM, and CD8+ ones EMRA. Detection of some responders pre-infection suggested pre-existing cross-reactive memory T cells participated.

CDR3 length: 15 residues. Losses at the gene ends were 0 bases for V and 4 bases for J; bases not matched to a gene: 4. The germline V gene encodes CDR1 MGHRA and CDR2 YSYEKL. It was 5'RACE with constant-segment primers that produced the TCR alpha and TCR beta cDNA libraries, which carried sample barcodes and UMIs. TCRdb processed the 5' RACE reads anew with MiXCR; each CDR3 protein has one entry. The sample contains approximately 290,000 distinct CDR3 sequences, 7.5% to 9.5% of which appear only once. The chain recombines TRBV4-1 with TRBJ2-3, with TRBD2 identical over 7 bases. Sequenced sample: PBMCs or a T cell subset sorted from them (not recorded which). This sequence originates from a young man who had mild COVID-19 (a few samples of this study predate the infection). Cell type and time point are not known. The CDR3 loop reads CASSQDGLVADTQYF. The CDR3 nucleotides read TGCGCCAGCAGCCAAGATGGACTAGTCGCAGATACGCAGTATTTT.